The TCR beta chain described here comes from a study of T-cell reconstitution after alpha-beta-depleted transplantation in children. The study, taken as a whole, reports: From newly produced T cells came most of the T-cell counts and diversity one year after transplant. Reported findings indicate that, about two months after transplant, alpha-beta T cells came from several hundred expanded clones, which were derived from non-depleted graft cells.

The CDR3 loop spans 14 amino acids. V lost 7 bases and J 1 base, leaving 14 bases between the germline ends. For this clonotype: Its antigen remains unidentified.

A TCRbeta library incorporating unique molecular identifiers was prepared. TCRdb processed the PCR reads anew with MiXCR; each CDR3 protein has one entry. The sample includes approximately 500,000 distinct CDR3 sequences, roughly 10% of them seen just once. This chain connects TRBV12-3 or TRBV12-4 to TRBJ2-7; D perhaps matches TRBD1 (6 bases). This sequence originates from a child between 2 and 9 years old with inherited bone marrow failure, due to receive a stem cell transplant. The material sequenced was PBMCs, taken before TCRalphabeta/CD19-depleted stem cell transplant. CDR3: CASKPTGVSYEQYF. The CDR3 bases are TGTGCCAGCAAACCGACAGGCGTTTCCTACGAGCAGTACTTC.